This T cell receptor (beta chain) was obtained from a study of regulatory T cells in long-lasting Graves disease. The sample's time point: newly diagnosed GD, antithyroid drugs for less than 3 months. Construction of the TCR library relied on RNA isolated from PBMCs. With iRepertoire HTBI primers and Arm-PCR of CDR3 regions, TCR beta libraries were built. TCRdb called the multiplex PCR reads again in MiXCR, with one record for every CDR3 protein. The sample records about 530,000 distinct CDR3 sequences, 15% to 20% being singletons. This clonotype came up a few times. The CDR3 consists of 16 residues. V gave up 8 bases and J gave up 5 bases, with 22 bases separating them. In germline, CDR1 is SGHAT, CDR2 FQNNGV. The same data also went into a second study, on T cells in Graves' hyperthyroidism and ophthalmopathy.

The source material was peripheral blood mononuclear cells (PBMCs), sampled at new diagnosis, from a patient treated with antithyroid drugs. The chain has TRBV11-2 and TRBJ1-5, with D possibly matching TRBD1 (5 bases). This sequence was found in a woman aged 35-65 years with Graves disease. Written as DNA, the CDR3 is TGTGCCAGCTCAGTGTGGGGGTCTGTAGCCGATCAGCCCCAGCATTTT. Translated, it gives CASSVWGSVADQPQHF.